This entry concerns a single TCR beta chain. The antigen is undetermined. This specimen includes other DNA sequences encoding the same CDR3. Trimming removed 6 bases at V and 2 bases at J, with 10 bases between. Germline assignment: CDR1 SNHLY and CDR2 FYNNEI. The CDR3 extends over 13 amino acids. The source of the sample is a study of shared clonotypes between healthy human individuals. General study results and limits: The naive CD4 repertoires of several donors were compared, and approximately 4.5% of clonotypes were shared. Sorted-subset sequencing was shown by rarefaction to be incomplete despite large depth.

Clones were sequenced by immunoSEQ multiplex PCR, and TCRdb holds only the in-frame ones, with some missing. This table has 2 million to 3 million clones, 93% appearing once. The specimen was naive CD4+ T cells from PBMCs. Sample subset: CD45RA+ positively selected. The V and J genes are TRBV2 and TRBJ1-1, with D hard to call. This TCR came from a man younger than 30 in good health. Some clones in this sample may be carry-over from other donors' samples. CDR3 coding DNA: TGTGCCAGCAGCGACGGACTTAACACTGAAGCTTTCTTT. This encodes CASSDGLNTEAFF. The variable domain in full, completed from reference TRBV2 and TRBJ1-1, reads EPEVTQTPSHQVTQMGQEVILRCVPISNHLYFYWYRQILGQKVEFLVSFYNNEISEKSEIFDDQFSVERPDGSNFTLKIRSTKLEDSAMYFCASSDGLNTEAFFGQGTRLTVV.